This T cell receptor (beta chain) stems from a study of vaccination and CD4 T cells after COVID-19. At the level of the study: The post-COVID sampling time was a median 101 days after diagnosis, ranging from 35 to 161.

Sequenced with the Oncomine TCR Beta short-read assay was DNA taken from cultured CD4+ T cells. One entry per CDR3 protein results from TCRdb running MiXCR on the PCR reads. The sample yields about 12,000 distinct CDR3 sequences, roughly 44% seen once. With 3 bases removed from V and 1 base from J, the gap between germline ends came to 6 bases. The CDR3 extends over 14 amino acids. Points on this clonotype: Its antigen is undetermined.

The treatment is: roughly 10-day PBMC culture with coronavirus spike peptide pools or control peptides (ViraFEST assay). Once peptide pools had expanded antigen-specific T cells, ViraFEST sequenced TCRs. PBMCs, plated at two million per well, were grown in the presence of about 9.5 IU/ml IL-2 and 9.5 to 10 ug/ml peptide pools. Days 3 and 7 saw half the medium swapped for fresh IL-2 medium. This clonotype was sampled from a human donor who had recovered from COVID-19. The V call is TRBV12-3 or TRBV12-4, the J call TRBJ2-2, with a tentative D call TRBD2 (6 bases). Sequenced material: CD4+ T cells from blood, cultured in vitro. CDR3 DNA: TGTGCCAGCAGTTTGGGGGGGAACACCGGGGAGCTGTTTTTT. Protein: CASSLGGNTGELFF.